The clone carrying this TCR beta chain was observed a handful of times. Its antigen remains unknown. This sample stems from a study of T cells after yellow fever vaccination. Findings and caveats of the study: Post-booster repertoires again held most primary-vaccination clones (96% CD4, over 80% CD8).

Template switching with 5'RACE generated the TCR cDNA and added a universal primer site and UMIs. A single record per CDR3 protein comes from TCRdb applying MiXCR to the 5' RACE reads. The table has under 550,000 distinct CDR3 sequences, around a fifth seen once; the top ten hold approximately 15%. Specimen: PBMCs, collected roughly 20 days after the first yellow fever vaccination. This TCR came from a man between 18 and 29 years old who received the YFV17D yellow fever vaccine.

CDR3 sequence (DNA): TGTGCCAGCAGTTTGGAGGGGGCCTCCTACAATGAGCAGTTCTTC. The encoded protein is CASSLEGASYNEQFF. The gene calls are TRBV12-3 or TRBV12-4 and TRBJ2-1; D is perhaps TRBD1 (7 bases). CDR3 length: 15 amino acids. Trimming took 3 bases from V and 0 from J, leaving 9 bases between them.